This T cell receptor beta chain was observed in a study of cytomegalovirus exposure and HLA in healthy donors. Background on the study: The roughly 700 first-cohort repertoires shared a platform with the approximately 130 validation repertoires, as reported in a later analysis.

Study-wide points: The investigators catalogued 164 TCR beta chains as cytomegalovirus-associated.

Per germline, CDR1 SGHVS and CDR2 FNYEAQ. The CDR3 covers 13 residues. V gave up 1 base and J gave up 4 bases, with 7 bases separating them. Only in-frame clones appear in the TCRdb table, and some are missing; sequencing was by immunoSEQ multiplex PCR. Of some 120,000 clones in the sample, more than 95% were seen once. On this clone itself: The antigen is unknown.

Sequencing was done on a sample of PBMCs. The V and J genes are TRBV7-6 and TRBJ1-1; D remains unclear. This sequence originates from a man in his late teens or twenties in good health and CMV-seronegative. The CDR3 nucleotides are TGTGCCAGCAGCTTAGGGCCTTCCACTGAAGCTTTCTTT. It specifies CASSLGPSTEAFF. The variable domain in full, with the rest retrieved from reference TRBV7-6 and TRBJ1-1, is GAGVSQSPRYKVTKRGQDVALRCDPISGHVSLYWYRQALGQGPEFLTYFNYEAQQDKSGLPNDRFSAERPEGSISTLTIQRTEQRDSAMYRCASSLGPSTEAFFGQGTRLTVV.